This T cell receptor beta chain was captured by sequencing in a study of blood T cells in healthy people across ages. Study-level results: A greater number of naive CD4+ cells and higher diversity distinguished long-lived donors from aged donors. In older individuals, TCR beta diversity per million T cells was lower, falling roughly linearly with age. Estimates drawn from one million T cells were deemed to understate diversity.

Primers used in a second PCR of about 7 to 12 cycles were a sample-barcoded 5' primer and a J-beta primer mix. MiXCR, applied by TCRdb to the 5' RACE reads, yields one record per CDR3 protein. This sample has some 1 million distinct CDR3 sequences; around 43% occur once, and the top ten carry approximately 20%. This CDR3 has 15 amino acids. V trimming: 4 bases; J trimming: 6 bases; junction bases outside the gene matches: 6. CDR1 and CDR2 from the germline V gene are KGHDR and SFDVKD. As regards this clonotype: Its antigen is unidentified.

RNA extraction gave at least 5 micrograms of total RNA per sample. Input material: blood. The clonotype was recovered from a woman aged 55-70 years in good health. The chain uses TRBV24-1 and TRBJ2-1, with TRBD2 matching over 9 bases. The CDR3 DNA is TGTGCCACCAGTGACGGCGGGAGGGATTTCAATGAGCAGTTCTTC. It yields the protein CATSDGGRDFNEQFF.